This note documents a single TCR beta chain sequence. What it binds is unknown. This specimen comes from a study of T cell repertoires in cytomegalovirus infection. TCRdb itself ran the reads through MiXCR, one entry per CDR3 protein. The profile shows 100,000 to 150,000 distinct CDR3 sequences, approximately 30% of them singletons. V was clipped by 3 bases and J by 3 bases, with 14 bases between them. The CDR3 has 15 residues. Germline CDR1 MNHEY, CDR2 SVGAGI. The starting material was CD8+ T cells from cultured PBMCs, obtained from culture after CMV antigen stimulation. V and J are TRBV6-5 and TRBJ1-2, with D possibly TRBD1 on 6 matching bases. The clonotype comes from a human donor in good health (CMV status not recorded). Some clones in this sample may be carry-over from other donors' samples. CDR3 in amino acids: CASSYTAGEYYGYTF. CDR3 coding DNA: TGTGCCAGCAGTTATACGGCAGGGGAATACTATGGCTACACCTTC.